The entry below describes one T cell receptor beta chain. The data originate from a study of cytomegalovirus exposure and HLA in healthy donors. CDR3 length: 14 residues. Germline loops: CDR1 SEHNR, CDR2 FQNEAQ (reference sequence). Trimming pared 4 bases from V and 4 bases from J, leaving 14 bases between. Researchers ran the PCR with 60 Vbeta and 13 Jbeta primers. The data were produced by immunoSEQ multiplex PCR, yet TCRdb's version contains in-frame clones alone and is incomplete. The sample carries about 180,000 clones, about four fifths recorded once. Sequenced sample: PBMCs. The TCR comes from a woman between 50 and 59 years old in good health and CMV-seronegative. V is TRBV7-9 and J is TRBJ2-7, with D perhaps TRBD1 (6 bases). This chain's CDR3 is CASSSRAQGYEQYF. The CDR3 DNA reads as TGTGCCAGCAGCTCACGCGCCCAGGGGTACGAGCAGTACTTC.